This T cell receptor (beta chain) was observed in a study of blood T cell repertoires in COVID-19. This CDR3 has 15 amino acids. Germline values: CDR1 SNHLY, CDR2 FYNNEI. J gave up 5 bases and V 7 bases, and 11 bases lay outside the gene matches. Repertoires were generated with immunoSEQ multiplex PCR, while TCRdb's copy carries only in-frame clones and drops some. Of just over 90,000 clones listed, almost 90% were seen once; the top ten hold about 1.5%. The chain employs TRBV2 and TRBJ2-5; 9 bases match TRBD2. The TCR comes from a human donor with active COVID-19. The donor label of this sample is uncertain. The specimen sequenced was peripheral blood. The CDR3, as DNA: TGTGCCAGCAACGCGGTGACTAGCGGAATGGAGACCCAGTACTTC. This encodes CASNAVTSGMETQYF.